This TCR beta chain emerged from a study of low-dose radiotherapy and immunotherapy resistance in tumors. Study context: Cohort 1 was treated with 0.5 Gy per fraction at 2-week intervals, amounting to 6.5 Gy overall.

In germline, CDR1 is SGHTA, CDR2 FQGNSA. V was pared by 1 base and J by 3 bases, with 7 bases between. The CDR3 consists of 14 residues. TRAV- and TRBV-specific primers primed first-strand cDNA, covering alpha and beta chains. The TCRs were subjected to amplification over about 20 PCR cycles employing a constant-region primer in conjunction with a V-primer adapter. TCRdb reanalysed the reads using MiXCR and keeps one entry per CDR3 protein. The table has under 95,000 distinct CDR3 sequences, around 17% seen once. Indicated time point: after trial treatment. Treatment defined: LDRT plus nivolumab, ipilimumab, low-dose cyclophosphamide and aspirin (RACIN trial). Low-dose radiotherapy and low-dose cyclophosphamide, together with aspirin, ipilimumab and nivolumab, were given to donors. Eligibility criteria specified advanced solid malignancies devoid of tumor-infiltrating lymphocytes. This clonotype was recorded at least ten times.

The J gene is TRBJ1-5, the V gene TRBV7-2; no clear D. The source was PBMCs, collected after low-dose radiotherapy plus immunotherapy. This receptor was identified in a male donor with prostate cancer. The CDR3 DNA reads TGTGCCAGCAGCTTAGGGTCGGTCAATCAGCCCCAGCATTTT. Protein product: CASSLGSVNQPQHF.